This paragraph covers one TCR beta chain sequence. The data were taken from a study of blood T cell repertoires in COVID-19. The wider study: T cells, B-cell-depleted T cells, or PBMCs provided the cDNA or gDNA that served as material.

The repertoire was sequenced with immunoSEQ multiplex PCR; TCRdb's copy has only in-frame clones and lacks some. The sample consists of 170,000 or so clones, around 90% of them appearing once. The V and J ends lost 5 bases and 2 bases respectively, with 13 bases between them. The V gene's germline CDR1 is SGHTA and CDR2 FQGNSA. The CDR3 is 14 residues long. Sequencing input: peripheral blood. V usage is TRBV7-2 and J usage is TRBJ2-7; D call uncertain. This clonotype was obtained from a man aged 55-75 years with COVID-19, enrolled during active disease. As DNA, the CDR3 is TGTGCCAGCAGCCTTGATGGGCACCCCTACGAGCAGTACTTC. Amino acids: CASSLDGHPYEQYF. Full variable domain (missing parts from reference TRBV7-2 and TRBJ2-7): GAGVSQSPSNKVTEKGKDVELRCDPISGHTALYWYRQSLGQGLEFLIYFQGNSAPDKSGLPSDRFSAERTGGSVSTLTIQRTQQEDSAVYLCASSLDGHPYEQYFGPGTRLTVT.